In this sample, the clone carrying this TCR beta chain turned up a few times. The antigen is not known. Trimming cost V 3 bases and J 1 base, with 12 bases left between them. The germline V gene encodes CDR1 SQVTM and CDR2 ANQGSEA. CDR3 length: 14 amino acids. Reverse transcribed after extraction, RNA yielded cDNA as the sequencing template. The protocol was immunoSEQ multiplex PCR, while the TCRdb copy is restricted to in-frame clones and leaves out a portion. This sample has 130,000 or so clones, with about 50% found just once. The data originate from a study of CD8+ T cells in alopecia areata. Background on the study: The study gave treated patients oral tofacitinib at 5 to 10 mg twice daily.

Study results and limitations: Affected lesional scalp, above all in alopecia totalis/universalis, was more clonal than normal scalp.

Sampling of alopecia areata patients yielded lesional scalp punch biopsies as well as peripheral blood. Sequenced here: CD8+ T cells sorted from blood, sampled at week 0. The chain has TRBV29-1 and TRBJ2-5; tentative D call: TRBD1 (5 bases). The origin of this receptor is a human donor with alopecia areata. The CDR3 DNA reads as TGCAGCGTTGACGCACAGGAACTCCAAGAGACCCAGTACTTC. Its protein product is CSVDAQELQETQYF. The whole variable domain, filled in from reference TRBV29-1 and TRBJ2-5, reads SAVISQKPSRDICQRGTSLTIQCQVDSQVTMMFWYRQQPGQSLTLIATANQGSEATYESGFVIDKFPISRPNLTFSTLTVSNMSPEDSSIYLCSVDAQELQETQYFGPGTRLLVL.